The present entry profiles one T cell receptor (beta chain) with its context. Its antigen remains unidentified. The conserved phenylalanine or tryptophan normally closing the CDR3 is absent here, so this likely arose from a read error. The data belong to a study of tumor-infiltrating lymphocytes in glioblastoma multiforme. Study-level results: Functional subtype sorting of these T cells was not performed. Only one glioblastoma patient had TCR and mutation analysis. Unequal TCR RNA per T cell might skew measured clone sizes.

Three nested ARM-PCR rounds with V-beta and C-beta primers built TCRB libraries. Unique molecular identifiers were not described for the libraries. A single record per CDR3 protein comes from TCRdb applying MiXCR to the multiplex PCR reads. This sample yields about 15,000 distinct CDR3 sequences, of which under 85% are seen a single time; roughly 37% belongs to the top ten. Germline-derived CDR1 and CDR2 are DFQATT and SNEGSKA (reference sequence). This CDR3 is 14 amino acids long. The receptor was isolated from a male donor with glioblastoma. Sequenced: brain tumor tissue. The chain combines TRBV20-1 with TRBJ2-7; 7 nucleotides match TRBD2. CDR3 sequence reads: CNARNLADKCEQYL. CDR3 bases: TGCAATGCTAGAAACCTAGCGGATAAGTGTGAGCAGTACCTC.